The source of this T cell receptor beta chain is a study of blood T cell repertoires in COVID-19. TCRdb keeps only in-frame clones here, not all; method: immunoSEQ multiplex PCR. The profile shows 250,000 to 350,000 clones, 80% to 90% of them singletons. This clone turned up a few times. Specimen: PBMCs or T cells enriched from blood (not recorded which). The source of this sequence is a woman in her late teens or twenties who had recovered from COVID-19.

The CDR3 DNA sequence: TGTGCCAGCAGCGTAGCATCCAGGGTTGAGCAGTTCTTC. It translates to CASSVASRVEQFF. The genes are TRBV9 and TRBJ2-1; tentatively, D is TRBD1 (5 bases). The ends were cut back, 0 bases at V and 9 bases at J, with 10 bases in the middle. This CDR3 is 13 amino acids long. The germline V gene has CDR1 SGDLS and CDR2 YYNGEE. Full variable domain (missing parts from reference TRBV9 and TRBJ2-1): DSGVTQTPKHLITATGQRVTLRCSPRSGDLSVYWYQQSLDQGLQFLIQYYNGEERAKGNILERFSAQQFPDLHSELNLSSLELGDSALYFCASSVASRVEQFFGPGTRLTVL.